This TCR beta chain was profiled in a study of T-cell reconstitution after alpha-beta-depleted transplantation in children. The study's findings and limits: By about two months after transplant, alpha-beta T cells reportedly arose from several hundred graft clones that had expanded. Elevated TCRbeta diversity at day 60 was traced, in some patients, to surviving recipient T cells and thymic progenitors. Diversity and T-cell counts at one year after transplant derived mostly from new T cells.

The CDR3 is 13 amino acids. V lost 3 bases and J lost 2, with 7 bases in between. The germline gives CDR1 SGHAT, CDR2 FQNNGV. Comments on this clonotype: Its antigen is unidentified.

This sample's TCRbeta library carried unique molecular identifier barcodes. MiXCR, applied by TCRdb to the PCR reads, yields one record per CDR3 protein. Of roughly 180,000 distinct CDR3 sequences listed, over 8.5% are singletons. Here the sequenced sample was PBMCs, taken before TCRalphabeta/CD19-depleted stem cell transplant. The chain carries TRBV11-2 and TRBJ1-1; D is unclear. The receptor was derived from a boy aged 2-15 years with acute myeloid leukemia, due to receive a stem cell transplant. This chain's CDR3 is CASSFAINTEAFF. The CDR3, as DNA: TGTGCCAGCAGCTTCGCGATAAACACTGAAGCTTTCTTT.